This is a list of T cell receptor beta chains from one sample in a study of blood T cell repertoires in COVID-19. Assay: immunoSEQ multiplex PCR; the TCRdb copy retains only in-frame clones and omits some. There are 250,000 or so clones in the sample; 89% occur only once, and 0.94% lies in the top ten. Sequences were obtained from peripheral blood. These receptors originate from a woman in her thirties or forties who had recovered from COVID-19. CDR3s include the opening cysteine and the closing phenylalanine or tryptophan. The D gene is left open where the match is weak. A row's size may be missing; if present it is once, few, many or a size class.

clone size: .; J gene: TRBJ2-7; D gene: .; V gene: TRBV30; CDR3 DNA: TGTGCCTGGAGCCAAAAACTGGACAGTCGTTCCTACGAGCAGTACTTC; CDR3 protein: CAWSQKLDSRSYEQYF
clone size: .; J gene: TRBJ2-5; D gene: .; V gene: TRBV5-4; CDR3 DNA: TGTGCCAGCAGCAGGACTTTCCAAGAGACCCAGTACTTC; CDR3 protein: CASSRTFQETQYF
clone size: .; J gene: TRBJ2-1; D gene: .; V gene: TRBV12-5; CDR3 DNA: TGTGCTAGTGGTTTGGTACCGCTAGCGCTTACCTCCTACAATGAGCAGTTCTTC; CDR3 protein: CASGLVPLALTSYNEQFF
clone size: .; J gene: TRBJ1-4; D gene: .; V gene: TRBV6-6; CDR3 DNA: TGTGCCAGCAGTTCGACAGTAAGCGGGGAAAAACTGTTTTTT; CDR3 protein: CASSSTVSGEKLFF
clone size: .; J gene: TRBJ2-7; D gene: .; V gene: TRBV7-2; CDR3 DNA: TGTGCCAGCAGCTTAGTCCCCAGGGGAATAAACGAGCAGTACTTC; CDR3 protein: CASSLVPRGINEQYF
clone size: .; J gene: TRBJ2-1; D gene: TRBD2; V gene: TRBV11-2; CDR3 DNA: TGTGCCAGCAGCCCGGGACTAGCGGAGGACAATGAGCAGTTCTTC; CDR3 protein: CASSPGLAEDNEQFF
clone size: .; J gene: TRBJ2-7; D gene: .; V gene: TRBV6-6; CDR3 DNA: TGTGCCAGCAGTTACCCCGGGGGCTCCTACGAGCAGTACTTC; CDR3 protein: CASSYPGGSYEQYF
clone size: .; J gene: TRBJ1-2; D gene: .; V gene: TRBV5-1; CDR3 DNA: TGCGCCAGCAGCTTGGAAGTCCAGGGGAATGGCTATGGCTACACCTTC; CDR3 protein: CASSLEVQGNGYGYTF
clone size: .; J gene: TRBJ2-7; D gene: TRBD2; V gene: TRBV27; CDR3 DNA: TGTGCCAGCAGACCAGGACTAGGGAGCTACGAGCAGTACTTC; CDR3 protein: CASRPGLGSYEQYF
clone size: .; J gene: TRBJ1-2; D gene: TRBD1; V gene: TRBV7-9; CDR3 DNA: TGTGCCAGCAGCTTACCGGGACAGGGGAGCTATGGCTACACCTTC; CDR3 protein: CASSLPGQGSYGYTF
clone size: .; J gene: TRBJ2-7; D gene: .; V gene: TRBV30; CDR3 DNA: TGTGCCTGGAGTGTTGGGAGCGCCCCGGTCGAGCAGTACTTC; CDR3 protein: CAWSVGSAPVEQYF
clone size: .; J gene: TRBJ2-3; D gene: .; V gene: TRBV27; CDR3 DNA: TGTGCCAGCACTCCGACAGTCACTAGCACAGATACGCAGTATTTT; CDR3 protein: CASTPTVTSTDTQYF
clone size: .; J gene: TRBJ2-1; D gene: TRBD2; V gene: TRBV30; CDR3 DNA: TGTGCCTCAACAGGAGCGGGGGATTACAATGAGCAGTTCTTC; CDR3 protein: CASTGAGDYNEQFF
clone size: .; J gene: TRBJ1-1; D gene: TRBD1; V gene: TRBV7-9; CDR3 DNA: TGTGCCAGCAGCGACCCGGGACAGGGGGCCGACACTGAAGCTTTCTTT; CDR3 protein: CASSDPGQGADTEAFF
clone size: .; J gene: TRBJ2-1; D gene: TRBD2; V gene: TRBV5-6; CDR3 DNA: TGTGCCAGCAGCTTGGGCGGGACTAGGTGGTCTGAGCAGTTCTTC; CDR3 protein: CASSLGGTRWSEQFF
clone size: .; J gene: TRBJ2-1; D gene: TRBD2; V gene: TRBV2; CDR3 DNA: TGTGCTGACGCGGGGGGGAAGGATGAGCAGTTCTTC; CDR3 protein: CADAGGKDEQFF
clone size: .; J gene: TRBJ2-3; D gene: TRBD2; V gene: TRBV4-1; CDR3 DNA: TGCGCCAGCAGCCAGAGCCCTAGCGGACTCACCACAGATACGCAGTATTTT; CDR3 protein: CASSQSPSGLTTDTQYF
clone size: .; J gene: TRBJ2-7; D gene: .; V gene: TRBV6-5; CDR3 DNA: TGTGCCAGCAGCGGGCGCCGGGAGAGCTACGAGCAGTACTTC; CDR3 protein: CASSGRRESYEQYF
clone size: .; J gene: TRBJ2-7; D gene: TRBD1; V gene: TRBV6-5; CDR3 DNA: TGTGCCAGCCGGGACAGCCCCTACGAGCAGTACTTC; CDR3 protein: CASRDSPYEQYF
clone size: once; J gene: TRBJ2-7; D gene: .; V gene: TRBV4-1; CDR3 DNA: TGCGCCAGCAGCCAAGATCTTGGAGATGTCCACGAGCAGTACTTC; CDR3 protein: CASSQDLGDVHEQYF
clone size: .; J gene: TRBJ1-4; D gene: .; V gene: TRBV6-5; CDR3 DNA: TGTGCCAGCAGTTACAGGAGTGGCGAAAAACTGTTTTTT; CDR3 protein: CASSYRSGEKLFF
clone size: .; J gene: TRBJ2-4; D gene: .; V gene: TRBV30; CDR3 DNA: TGTGCCTGGACTCCAACCCCGACTAGTAGCAACATTCAGTACTTC; CDR3 protein: CAWTPTPTSSNIQYF
clone size: .; J gene: TRBJ2-7; D gene: .; V gene: TRBV12-3/TRBV12-4; CDR3 DNA: TGTGCCAGCAGGAGACTAGGGACCTACGAGCAGTACTTC; CDR3 protein: CASRRLGTYEQYF
clone size: .; J gene: TRBJ2-7; D gene: TRBD2; V gene: TRBV2; CDR3 DNA: TGTGCCAGCAACGGAGGACTAGCGCCCGCCGGTAGCTCCTACGAGCAGTACTTC; CDR3 protein: CASNGGLAPAGSSYEQYF
clone size: .; J gene: TRBJ2-1; D gene: TRBD2; V gene: TRBV6-5; CDR3 DNA: TGTGCCAGCAGCCATAGCGGGGGAGGCAATGAGCAGTTCTTC; CDR3 protein: CASSHSGGGNEQFF
clone size: .; J gene: TRBJ2-7; D gene: .; V gene: TRBV19; CDR3 DNA: TGTGCCAGTAGTAGGGAGGCCTTCTCCTACGAGCAGTACTTC; CDR3 protein: CASSREAFSYEQYF
clone size: .; J gene: TRBJ2-2; D gene: TRBD1; V gene: TRBV5-6; CDR3 DNA: TGTGCCAGCAGCTTGGTACGGGACCGACAGGGGCCCACCGGGGAGCTGTTTTTT; CDR3 protein: CASSLVRDRQGPTGELFF
clone size: .; J gene: TRBJ1-5; D gene: .; V gene: TRBV7-2; CDR3 DNA: TGTGCCAGCAGCGGGAGGGGTGGCGGCAATCAGCCCCAGCATTTT; CDR3 protein: CASSGRGGGNQPQHF
clone size: .; J gene: TRBJ2-7; D gene: .; V gene: TRBV10-2; CDR3 DNA: TGCGCCAGCTTAGACAGACAACGAAGCGAGCAGTACTTC; CDR3 protein: CASLDRQRSEQYF
clone size: .; J gene: TRBJ2-3; D gene: TRBD1; V gene: TRBV12-5; CDR3 DNA: TGTGCTAGTGGGGCCGACAGGGGCCTCACAGATACGCAGTATTTT; CDR3 protein: CASGADRGLTDTQYF
clone size: .; J gene: TRBJ2-3; D gene: TRBD2; V gene: TRBV9; CDR3 DNA: TGTGCCAGCAGCCCCGGACTAGCGGGCACAGATACGCAGTATTTT; CDR3 protein: CASSPGLAGTDTQYF
clone size: .; J gene: TRBJ1-5; D gene: TRBD1; V gene: TRBV2; CDR3 DNA: TGTGCCAGCAGTGACGTACAAGGACAGGGGGATCAGCCCCAGCATTTT; CDR3 protein: CASSDVQGQGDQPQHF
clone size: .; J gene: TRBJ1-2; D gene: .; V gene: TRBV7-9; CDR3 DNA: TGTGCCAGCAGCACTACGCAGGACAGATTCTATGGCTACACCTTC; CDR3 protein: CASSTTQDRFYGYTF
clone size: .; J gene: TRBJ1-1; D gene: .; V gene: TRBV12-3/TRBV12-4; CDR3 DNA: TGTGCCAGCAGTTTAGGTGGAGGGGCGGCTTTCTTT; CDR3 protein: CASSLGGGAAFF
clone size: once; J gene: TRBJ2-1; D gene: TRBD2; V gene: TRBV10-1; CDR3 DNA: TGCGCCAGCCAAGACGAAGGACTAGCAGATGAGTTTGGTGAGCAGTTCTTC; CDR3 protein: CASQDEGLADEFGEQFF
clone size: .; J gene: TRBJ2-7; D gene: TRBD1; V gene: TRBV10-3; CDR3 DNA: TGTGCCATCGGACAGGGAGTAGACTCCTACGAGCAGTACTTC; CDR3 protein: CAIGQGVDSYEQYF
clone size: .; J gene: TRBJ2-1; D gene: .; V gene: TRBV27; CDR3 DNA: TGTGCCAGCAGTTTAACCGGGACTCTCAATGAGCAGTTCTTC; CDR3 protein: CASSLTGTLNEQFF
clone size: .; J gene: TRBJ1-1; D gene: .; V gene: TRBV6-2/TRBV6-3; CDR3 DNA: TGTGCCAGCAGCCCTGGGACACCACGGACTGGGCGGAACACTGAAGCTTTCTTT; CDR3 protein: CASSPGTPRTGRNTEAFF
clone size: once; J gene: TRBJ2-5; D gene: TRBD1; V gene: TRBV7-9; CDR3 DNA: TGTGCCAGCAGCTATCCACCGGGACAGGGGGAGACCCAGTACTTC; CDR3 protein: CASSYPPGQGETQYF
clone size: .; J gene: TRBJ2-6; D gene: .; V gene: TRBV7-9; CDR3 DNA: TGTGCCAGCAGCTTAGATGTCCCGTCCTCTGGGGCCAACGTCCTGACTTTC; CDR3 protein: CASSLDVPSSGANVLTF
clone size: .; J gene: TRBJ2-5; D gene: TRBD1; V gene: TRBV9; CDR3 DNA: TGTGCCAGCAGCGTAGGGACAGGGTATTTAGGGGAGACCCAGTACTTC; CDR3 protein: CASSVGTGYLGETQYF
clone size: .; J gene: TRBJ2-7; D gene: .; V gene: TRBV30; CDR3 DNA: TGTGCCTGGAGGGGGGAGGGGGTCCAGGAGCAGTACTTC; CDR3 protein: CAWRGEGVQEQYF
clone size: .; J gene: TRBJ2-3; D gene: TRBD2; V gene: TRBV13; CDR3 DNA: TGTGCCAGCAGCCTGGGGGGGACCTCAAGAAATACGCAGTATTTT; CDR3 protein: CASSLGGTSRNTQYF
clone size: .; J gene: TRBJ2-7; D gene: TRBD1; V gene: TRBV6-6; CDR3 DNA: TGTGCCAGCAGCCCCCCGACAGGGATGAACGTCTACGAGCAGTACTTC; CDR3 protein: CASSPPTGMNVYEQYF
clone size: .; J gene: TRBJ1-6; D gene: TRBD1; V gene: TRBV5-1; CDR3 DNA: TGCGCCAGCAGCTTGACAGGGGAGAATTCACCCCTCCACTTT; CDR3 protein: CASSLTGENSPLHF